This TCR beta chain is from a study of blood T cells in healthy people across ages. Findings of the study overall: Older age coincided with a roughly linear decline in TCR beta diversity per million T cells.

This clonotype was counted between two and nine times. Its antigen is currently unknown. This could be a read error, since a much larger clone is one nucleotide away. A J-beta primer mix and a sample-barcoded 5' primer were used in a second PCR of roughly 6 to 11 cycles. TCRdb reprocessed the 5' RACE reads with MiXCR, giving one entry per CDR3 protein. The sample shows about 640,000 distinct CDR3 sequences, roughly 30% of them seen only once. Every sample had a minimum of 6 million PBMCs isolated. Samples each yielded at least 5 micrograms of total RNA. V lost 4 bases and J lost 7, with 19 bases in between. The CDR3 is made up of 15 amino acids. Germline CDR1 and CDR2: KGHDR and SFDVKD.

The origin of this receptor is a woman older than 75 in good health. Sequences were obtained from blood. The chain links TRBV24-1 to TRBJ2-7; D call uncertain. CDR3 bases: TGTGCCACCAGTGACCCCCGGAGCGAAATGGATGAGCAGTACTTC. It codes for CATSDPRSEMDEQYF.